The entry below describes one T cell receptor beta chain. The data are from a study of technical replicates of blood from a few donors. Repertoires were generated with immunoSEQ multiplex PCR, while TCRdb's copy carries only in-frame clones and drops some. The table shows about 61,000 clones, with roughly 97% occurring only once. This CDR3 is 17 amino acids long. V lost 3 bases to trimming and J lost 0 bases, with 18 bases between them. The V gene's germline CDR1 is KGHSH and CDR2 LQKENI. The sequenced sample was T cells isolated from PBMCs. This TCR derives from a human donor in good health. The rearrangement joins TRBV18 to TRBJ2-7; D might be TRBD2 (6 bases). The CDR3 coding sequence is TGTGCCAGCTCACCCTCCTCCGGGACTGGCTCCTCCTACGAGCAGTACTTC. It translates to CASSPSSGTGSSYEQYF.